Presented here are 18 T cell receptor beta chains from one specimen sequenced in a study of blood T cell repertoires in COVID-19. Sequencing was performed with immunoSEQ multiplex PCR; in TCRdb, only in-frame clones are kept and a portion is missing. The top ten clones hold 4% to 6% of a sample with tens of thousands of clones, more than 80% of them seen once. The material sequenced was peripheral blood. These receptors originate from a woman in her 70s with acute or convalescent COVID-19.

This chain connects TRBV6-5 to TRBJ1-1; 7 bases map to TRBD1. This CDR3 contains 14 residues. With V trimmed by 5 bases and J by 6 bases, 9 bases remained unmatched. Germline V gene data show CDR1 as MNHEY and CDR2 as SVGAGI. CDR3 residues: CASSPGTVGAEAFF. The CDR3 DNA reads TGTGCCAGCAGTCCAGGGACAGTGGGCGCTGAAGCTTTCTTT.

In DNA form, the CDR3 reads TGTGCCATCAGTGAGTTGCCAGGGGGCACTGAAGCTTTCTTT. The encoded protein is CAISELPGGTEAFF. This chain joins TRBV10-3 and TRBJ1-1, with 7 bases fitting TRBD1. V was pared by 1 base and J by 4 bases, with 3 bases of the junction left unmatched. The V gene's germline CDR1 is ENHRY and CDR2 SYGVKD. The CDR3 is 14 amino acids.

V gene TRBV6-2 or TRBV6-3 combines with J gene TRBJ1-2; TRBD1 matches 9 bases. CDR3 length: 13 amino acids. The germline V gene encodes CDR1 MNHEY and CDR2 SVGEGT. The V and J ends lost 6 bases and 4 bases, in that order; junction bases with no gene match: 3. In DNA, the CDR3 is TGTGCCAGCAGCTCGGGACAGGGCTATGGCTACACCTTC. Protein: CASSSGQGYGYTF.

The chain uses TRBV5-1 and TRBJ2-1; 7 bases align to TRBD1. CDR3 size: 14 residues. Unmatched junction bases numbered 4, after V lost 4 bases and J lost 3 bases. Germline CDR1 and CDR2: SGHRS and YFSETQ. The CDR3 spells CASSPGTVYNEQFF. In nucleotides, the CDR3 is TGCGCCAGCAGCCCCGGGACAGTCTACAATGAGCAGTTCTTC.

The V call is TRBV7-9, the J call TRBJ1-4; D remains ambiguous. This CDR3 spans 15 amino acids. V was shortened by 2 bases and J by 8 bases, with 15 bases between the two germline ends. Germline assignment: CDR1 SEHNR and CDR2 FQNEAQ (reference sequence). The CDR3 loop is CASSLRGLREEKLFF. CDR3 sequence (DNA): TGTGCCAGCAGCTTACGTGGTCTACGTGAGGAAAAACTGTTTTTT.

The rearrangement joins TRBV5-4 to TRBJ1-3, with a weak D call TRBD1 (5 bases). The ends were cut back, 5 bases at V and 4 bases at J, with 10 bases in the middle. CDR1 is SGHNT, CDR2 YYREEE, per germline (reference sequence). This CDR3 spans 13 amino acids. The CDR3 DNA follows: TGTGCCAGCAGATCGTCAGGGGGAAACACCATATATTTT. Encoded protein: CASRSSGGNTIYF.

The chain's CDR3 is CASSSRAGEGEKLFF. For the CDR3, the DNA is TGTGCCAGCTCATCAAGAGCGGGGGAAGGTGAAAAACTGTTTTTT. The chain links TRBV18 to TRBJ1-4; D perhaps matches TRBD1 (5 bases). The CDR3 is made up of 15 amino acids. With 5 bases removed from V and 7 bases from J, the gap between germline ends came to 17 bases. Germline V gene sequence: CDR1 KGHSH, CDR2 LQKENI. The entire variable domain, with the rest obtained from reference TRBV18 and TRBJ1-4, is as follows: NAGVMQNPRHLVRRRGQEARLRCSPMKGHSHVYWYRQLPEEGLKFMVYLQKENIIDESGMPKERFSAEFPKEGPSILRIQQVVRGDSAAYFCASSSRAGEGEKLFFGSGTQLSVL.

The chain is built from TRBV5-1 and TRBJ2-7; 7 nucleotides line up with TRBD2. The CDR3 loop spans 15 amino acids. Per germline, CDR1 SGHRS and CDR2 YFSETQ. V was clipped by 1 base and J by 2 bases; unmatched bases: 6. The CDR3 DNA follows: TGCGCCAGCAGCTTGATTGCGGGGGAGACCTACGAGCAGTACTTC. Residues: CASSLIAGETYEQYF.

The chain uses TRBV6-6 and TRBJ1-2, with 7 positions matching TRBD1. Germline CDR1 reads MNHNY; CDR2 reads SVGAGI (reference sequence). The CDR3 covers 15 residues. V trimming: 4 bases; J trimming: 4 bases; junction bases outside the gene matches: 9. As DNA, the CDR3 is TGTGCCAGCAGTTGGTCCGCCGGGACAGCCTATGGCTACACCTTC. This codes for CASSWSAGTAYGYTF.

This chain connects TRBV3-1 (or the pseudogene TRBV3-2) to TRBJ1-1, with D perhaps TRBD1 (6 bases). CDR3 length: 13 residues. The germline gives CDR1 LGHDT, CDR2 YNNKEL (reference sequence). V was pared by 5 bases and J by 1 base, with 8 bases between. The CDR3 sequence is CASSLDRNTEAFF. The CDR3 DNA reads as TGTGCCAGCAGCTTGGACAGGAACACTGAAGCTTTCTTT.

The sample holds one count of this clone. V is TRBV27 and J is TRBJ2-7; D uncertain. The CDR3 covers 12 residues. Looked up from germline, CDR1 is MNHEY and CDR2 is SMNVEV (reference sequence). The ends were cut back, 8 bases at V and 2 bases at J, with 10 bases in the middle. In nucleotides, the CDR3 is TGTGCCAGCGGATTTACAGCCTACGAGCAGTACTTC. Translating gives CASGFTAYEQYF.

This clone was counted between two and nine times. The rearrangement uses TRBV7-6 and TRBJ1-5; the D gene is possibly TRBD1 (6 bases). With 2 bases removed from V and 4 bases from J, the gap between germline ends came to 12 bases. The V gene's germline CDR1 is SGHVS and CDR2 FNYEAQ. The CDR3 covers 15 residues. The CDR3 loop is CASSLQGHDNQPQHF. CDR3 sequence (DNA): TGTGCCAGCAGCTTACAGGGGCACGATAATCAGCCCCAGCATTTT.

The J gene is TRBJ2-1, the V gene TRBV6-2 or TRBV6-3; maybe TRBD1 (7 bases). This CDR3 is 14 amino acids long. V was cut by 4 bases and J by 8 bases, with 15 bases left in between. CDR1 and CDR2 (germline): MNHEY, SVGEGT. The CDR3 protein is CASSSDREVYEQFF. CDR3 DNA sequence: TGTGCCAGCAGTTCCGACAGGGAGGTCTATGAGCAGTTCTTC.

V and J are TRBV5-6 and TRBJ1-2, with 10 bases that match TRBD1. J was trimmed by 8 bases and V by 4 bases; bases with no gene match: 8. The CDR3 extends over 14 amino acids. In germline, CDR1 is SGHDT, CDR2 YYEEEE. CDR3 loop: CASSPGTGELGYTF. In nucleotides, the CDR3 is TGTGCCAGCAGCCCCGGGACAGGGGAACTCGGCTACACCTTC.

The table lists this clone with a count of one. The gene calls are TRBV4-2 and TRBJ2-1, with TRBD1 matching over 7 bases. Germline assignment: CDR1 LGHNA and CDR2 YNFKEQ. There are 15 residues in the CDR3. With V trimmed by 1 base and J by 3 bases, 3 bases remained unmatched. The CDR3 region has the DNA TGTGCCAGCAGCCAAGGACAGGGCTTCTACAATGAGCAGTTCTTC. Protein sequence: CASSQGQGFYNEQFF.

The count of this clone is one. This chain joins TRBV7-9 and TRBJ2-1, with unresolved D. CDR1 is SEHNR, CDR2 FQNEAQ, per germline (reference sequence). This CDR3 spans 11 amino acids. Between the trimmed V and J ends, which lost 3 bases and 9 bases, there was a span of 6 bases. The CDR3, as DNA: TGTGCCAGCAGCTTGGTACTTGAGCAGTTCTTC. Translation gives CASSLVLEQFF.

This chain uses TRBV5-8 with TRBJ1-4; D call uncertain. The CDR3 runs 16 residues. Germline CDR1 is SGHTS and CDR2 is YDEGEE. Trimming cost V 1 base and J 0 bases, with 10 bases left between them. The CDR3 DNA reads as TGTGCCAGCAGCTTGTCTAGAATTGCAACTAATGAAAAACTGTTTTTT. This encodes CASSLSRIATNEKLFF.

V is TRBV3-1 (or the pseudogene TRBV3-2) and J is TRBJ1-1; D uncertain. The CDR3 spans 14 residues. The V gene's germline CDR1 is LGHDT and CDR2 YNNKEL (reference sequence). Trimming removed 0 bases from V and 6 bases from J, with 11 bases in between. CDR3 loop: CASSQDIGTAEAFF. In DNA form, the CDR3 reads TGTGCCAGCAGCCAAGATATAGGTACAGCTGAAGCTTTCTTT.